The clone carrying this T cell receptor (beta chain) was found a few times. Its antigen remains unknown. These data are taken from a study of beta chain features in type 1 diabetes. Study at large: Patients shared similar age, gender and cell yields with healthy donors. General study findings and limits: Junctions at VDJ sites from type 1 diabetes patients had fewer insertions and more deletions. Any HLA-type effect on TCRB rearrangement remained unresolved here.

CDR3 length equals 14 residues. From germline, CDR1 is LNHDA and CDR2 SQIVND (reference sequence). The V gene lost 6 bases and the J gene lost 3 bases, with 15 bases spanning the gap. Per donor, one heparinised blood draw averaged about 100 mL. The entirety of the isolated RNA underwent reverse transcription, so expressed TCRB transcripts were sequenced. Repertoires were generated with immunoSEQ multiplex PCR, while TCRdb's copy carries only in-frame clones and drops some. The data hold some 410,000 clones, with about 10% observed a single time. The receptor was derived from a young woman in good health. Material for sequencing was naive CD4+ T cells from blood. The rearrangement joins TRBV19 to TRBJ2-7; tentatively, D is TRBD1 (5 bases). The CDR3: CASSPETGGYEQYF. CDR3 DNA: TGTGCCAGTAGCCCTGAAACAGGCGGCTACGAGCAGTACTTC.